These 21 T cell receptor beta chains were all obtained from the same sample, sequenced in a study of CD8+ T cells in alopecia areata. The treatment: oral pan-JAK inhibitor, 5-10 mg twice daily. Following RNA extraction, reverse transcription yielded cDNA that acted as the sequencing template. TCRdb keeps only in-frame clones here, not all; method: immunoSEQ multiplex PCR. The sample has 170,000 or so clones, roughly 50% seen once. This specimen was CD8+ T cells sorted from blood, taken at week 24, from a patient treated with tofacitinib. The receptors stem from a human donor with alopecia areata.

DNA for the CDR3: TGCGCCAGCAGCACTGTACAGGGGGCGGTAGCAGATACGCAGTATTTT. Amino acids: CASSTVQGAVADTQYF. This chain links TRBV5-1 with TRBJ2-3, with 9 bases aligning to TRBD1. Germline values: CDR1 SGHRS, CDR2 YFSETQ. V trimming: 4 bases; J trimming: 4 bases; junction bases outside the gene matches: 10. The CDR3 sequence is 16 residues long. Full variable domain (outside the CDR3, taken from reference TRBV5-1 and TRBJ2-3): KAGVTQTPRYLIKTRGQQVTLSCSPISGHRSVSWYQQTPGQGLQFLFEYFSETQRNKGNFPGRFSGRQFSNSRSEMNVSTLELGDSALYLCASSTVQGAVADTQYFGPGTRLTVL.

The V and J genes are TRBV9 and TRBJ2-7; 8 positions agree with TRBD1. Per the germline V gene, CDR1 is SGDLS and CDR2 is YYNGEE. The CDR3 covers 15 residues. Trimming took 3 bases from V and 1 from J; bases not matched to a gene: 6. The CDR3 coding sequence is TGTGCCAGCAGCGACGGGACAGGAACTTCCTACGAGCAGTACTTC. Translated: CASSDGTGTSYEQYF.

This clone was seen only a few times. The V call is TRBV7-9, the J call TRBJ2-3; D is unresolved. This CDR3 contains 13 residues. The germline V gene has CDR1 SEHNR and CDR2 FQNEAQ (reference sequence). V lost 5 bases to trimming and J lost 5 bases, with 11 bases between them. The CDR3 region is CASSPTFEDTQYF. The CDR3 DNA reads TGTGCCAGCAGCCCGACCTTCGAAGATACGCAGTATTTT. The full variable domain, its missing parts supplied by reference TRBV7-9 and TRBJ2-3, is DTGVSQNPRHKITKRGQNVTFRCDPISEHNRLYWYRQTLGQGPEFLTYFQNEAQLEKSRLLSDRFSAERPKGSFSTLEIQRTEQGDSAMYLCASSPTFEDTQYFGPGTRLTVL.

CDR3: CASTTNENSGGMNEQFF. For the CDR3, the DNA is TGCGCCAGCACCACAAACGAGAATAGCGGGGGGATGAATGAGCAGTTCTTC. The rearrangement joins TRBV5-1 to TRBJ2-1, with 10 bases lining up with TRBD2. The CDR3 is made up of 17 amino acids. The trim removed 6 bases at V and 7 bases at J, leaving 16 bases unmatched. Germline CDR1 is SGHRS and CDR2 is YFSETQ.

The chain combines TRBV10-3 with TRBJ2-7, with D possibly matching TRBD1 (6 bases). Germline V CDR1 and CDR2: ENHRY, SYGVKD. V lost 7 bases and J lost 2, with 18 bases in between. This CDR3 has 15 residues. CDR3 DNA: TGTGCCATCAAGAAGGGGGTAGAGGCCACCTACGAGCAGTACTTC. It translates to CAIKKGVEATYEQYF.

The chain uses TRBV7-8 and TRBJ2-2, with D possibly being TRBD2 (6 bases). Germline loops: CDR1 SGHVS, CDR2 FQNEAQ. The CDR3 covers 13 residues. The V and J ends lost 11 bases and 1 base respectively, with 11 bases between them. CDR3 DNA sequence: TGTGCCCTAAGGAGGGGGAACACCGGGGAGCTGTTTTTT. Its protein is CALRRGNTGELFF.

The V and J genes are TRBV27 and TRBJ2-3, with D hard to call. Trimming pared 3 bases from V and 4 bases from J, leaving 11 bases between. CDR1 MNHEY and CDR2 SMNVEV come from the germline V gene (reference sequence). The CDR3 has 14 residues. CDR3 residues: CASSLGLPADTQYF. For the CDR3, the DNA is TGTGCCAGCAGTTTGGGCCTCCCGGCAGATACGCAGTATTTT.

The V gene is TRBV25-1, the J gene TRBJ2-7, with D uncertain. Germline lookup yields CDR1 MGHDK and CDR2 SYGVNS. The V end was cut by 1 base, the J end by 6 bases, with 7 bases between. This CDR3 is built from 12 residues. CDR3 nucleotide sequence: TGTGCCAGCAGTGAATCTTTGGGCGAGCAGTACTTC. It specifies CASSESLGEQYF.

CDR3 protein: CASSWQTNTGELFF. The CDR3 nucleotides are TGTGCCAGCAGCTGGCAGACGAACACCGGGGAGCTGTTTTTT. The chain employs TRBV13 and TRBJ2-2; D gene uncertain. Germline V CDR1 and CDR2: PRHDT, FYEKMQ (reference sequence). Trimming left V 4 bases short and J 0 bases short, with 6 bases between. CDR3 length: 14 residues.

The rearrangement links TRBV5-1 to TRBJ1-1; D unclear. The germline gives CDR1 SGHRS, CDR2 YFSETQ. The CDR3 extends over 13 amino acids. V was shortened by 5 bases and J by 1 base, with 9 bases between the two germline ends. The CDR3 protein is CASREATNTEAFF. The CDR3 DNA follows: TGCGCCAGCAGAGAGGCCACGAACACTGAAGCTTTCTTT.

The chain recombines TRBV30 with TRBJ1-2, with 9 bases matching TRBD1. This CDR3 has 13 amino acids. V was clipped by 4 bases and J by 8 bases; unmatched bases: 8. In germline, CDR1 is GTSNPN, CDR2 SVGIG (reference sequence). The CDR3 DNA reads TGTGCCTGGACCTACACAGGGGGCGGCGGCTACACCTTC. This sequence encodes CAWTYTGGGGYTF.

This clone was counted a single time. The rearrangement uses TRBV30 and TRBJ1-1, with D tentatively TRBD1 (5 bases). The CDR3 covers 15 residues. The germline V and J ends were trimmed by 2 bases and 4 bases, with 17 bases remaining between them. Germline lookup yields CDR1 GTSNPN and CDR2 SVGIG (reference sequence). As DNA, the CDR3 is TGTGCCTGGAGTAGGGGTGGAGGTCAGAGCACTGAAGCTTTCTTT. It translates to CAWSRGGGQSTEAFF.

The CDR3 bases are TGTGCCAGCAGCCAAGAGACCGGGGCGGCAGATACGCAGTATTTT. Translation: CASSQETGAADTQYF. The V call is TRBV4-2, the J call TRBJ2-3; either TRBD1 or TRBD2 may supply D (5 bases each). Germline CDR1 is LGHNA and CDR2 is YNFKEQ. This CDR3 spans 15 amino acids. V lost 0 bases, J lost 4 bases, and 11 bases lay in between.

This clone appeared a few times. The chain uses TRBV29-1 and TRBJ1-2; D possibly corresponds to TRBD1 (5 bases). The CDR3 has 12 amino acids. The V end lost 4 bases, the J end lost 8 bases, and 14 bases lay between the germline ends. Germline V gene data show CDR1 as SQVTM and CDR2 as ANQGSEA. This CDR3 reads CSVVEGSGGYTF. CDR3 coding DNA: TGCAGCGTTGTTGAGGGGTCGGGAGGCTACACCTTC.

This clone has just one count. CDR3 loop: CASSQTPGQGAYGYTF. For the CDR3, the DNA is TGTGCCAGCAGCCAAACTCCGGGACAGGGGGCCTATGGCTACACCTTC. V gene TRBV9 combines with J gene TRBJ1-2; 12 positions agree with TRBD1. The CDR3 loop spans 16 amino acids. From germline, CDR1 is SGDLS and CDR2 YYNGEE. Germline trimming cut 4 bases from V and 4 bases from J; bases unmatched to any gene: 8. The complete variable domain, with remaining parts taken from reference TRBV9 and TRBJ1-2, reads DSGVTQTPKHLITATGQRVTLRCSPRSGDLSVYWYQQSLDQGLQFLIQYYNGEERAKGNILERFSAQQFPDLHSELNLSSLELGDSALYFCASSQTPGQGAYGYTFGSGTRLTVV.

V gene TRBV5-1 combines with J gene TRBJ1-1; D is unresolved. Trimming stripped 3 bases from V and 1 base from J, with 10 bases between. Looked up from germline, CDR1 is SGHRS and CDR2 is YFSETQ. This CDR3 comprises 14 residues. The chain's CDR3 is CASSSKGGNTEAFF. The CDR3 DNA sequence: TGCGCCAGCAGCTCGAAAGGAGGGAACACTGAAGCTTTCTTT.

The chain links TRBV14 to TRBJ1-2; D unresolved. Trimming took off 6 bases at V and 8 bases at J, with 16 bases between the two ends. CDR3 length: 13 residues. Germline CDR1 is SGHDN and CDR2 is FVKESK. In nucleotides, the CDR3 is TGTGCCAGCAGGGCCACTGGATCGGAGGGCTACACCTTC. Amino acid sequence: CASRATGSEGYTF.

This clone has a handful of counts. The chain employs TRBV7-7 and TRBJ2-5; D unclear. Germline V gene data show CDR1 as SSHAT and CDR2 as FNYEAQ (reference sequence). V was shortened by 5 bases and J by 4 bases, with 11 bases between the two germline ends. There are 13 residues in the CDR3. The CDR3 reads CASSPDRPETQYF. The DNA of the CDR3 is TGTGCCAGCAGCCCCGACCGCCCAGAGACCCAGTACTTC.

V is TRBV29-1 and J is TRBJ1-2; 8 nucleotides agree with TRBD1. Germline V gene sequence: CDR1 SQVTM, CDR2 ANQGSEA. V shed 1 base, J shed 0 bases, and the junction held 10 bases outside the gene matches. The CDR3 extends over 17 amino acids. CDR3 sequence (DNA): TGCAGCGTTGAAGGGGAGGCAGGGGGCGTCCCTAACTATGGCTACACCTTC. Translating gives CSVEGEAGGVPNYGYTF.

The chain links TRBV5-1 to TRBJ2-7, with TRBD2 identical over 8 bases. The germline CDR1 and CDR2 sequences are SGHRS and YFSETQ. The CDR3 runs to 15 residues. V dropped 0 bases and J dropped 4; count of bases not matched to a gene: 6. The CDR3 bases are TGCGCCAGCAGCTTGGAAAGCGGGGGCGGGTACGAGCAGTACTTC. This sequence encodes CASSLESGGGYEQYF.

The V gene is TRBV30, the J gene TRBJ1-2; D gene uncertain. CDR3 length: 13 residues. Trimming took off 1 base at V and 8 bases at J, with 14 bases between the two ends. CDR1 and CDR2 (germline): GTSNPN, SVGIG (reference sequence). As DNA, the CDR3 is TGTGCCTGGAGTGACCCGGAAGGAGACGGCTACACCTTC. Translation: CAWSDPEGDGYTF.